This T cell receptor beta chain is from a study of beta chain features in type 1 diabetes. Study in general: There was similarity between patients and healthy donors in age, gender and cell yields. Notes on the study in general: Among patients, naive, central memory and Treg TCRB repertoires appeared more similar than among healthy donors. When Type 1 diabetes patients were examined, their TCRB CDR3s proved moderately but significantly shorter in all four CD4+ subsets.

Investigators reverse transcribed all isolated RNA, so they sequenced expressed TCRB transcripts. The assay was immunoSEQ multiplex PCR, and TCRdb's table has in-frame clones only and misses some. This table has hundreds of thousands of clones, more than 13% appearing once. This CDR3 is 16 amino acids long. The trim removed 4 bases at V and 6 bases at J, leaving 8 bases unmatched. In germline, CDR1 is SGDLS, CDR2 YYNGEE. This clone was observed a handful of times. Its specificity is not known. Specimen: naive CD4+ T cells from blood. The clonotype was recovered from a young man with type 1 diabetes. The rearrangement links TRBV9 to TRBJ2-3, with TRBD2 matching 13 bases. The CDR3 here is CASSRTGLAGEDTQYF. CDR3 nucleotide sequence: TGTGCCAGCAGCCGAACTGGACTAGCGGGAGAGGATACGCAGTATTTT. Combining the CDR3 with reference TRBV9 and TRBJ2-3 gives the whole variable domain DSGVTQTPKHLITATGQRVTLRCSPRSGDLSVYWYQQSLDQGLQFLIQYYNGEERAKGNILERFSAQQFPDLHSELNLSSLELGDSALYFCASSRTGLAGEDTQYFGPGTRLTVL.